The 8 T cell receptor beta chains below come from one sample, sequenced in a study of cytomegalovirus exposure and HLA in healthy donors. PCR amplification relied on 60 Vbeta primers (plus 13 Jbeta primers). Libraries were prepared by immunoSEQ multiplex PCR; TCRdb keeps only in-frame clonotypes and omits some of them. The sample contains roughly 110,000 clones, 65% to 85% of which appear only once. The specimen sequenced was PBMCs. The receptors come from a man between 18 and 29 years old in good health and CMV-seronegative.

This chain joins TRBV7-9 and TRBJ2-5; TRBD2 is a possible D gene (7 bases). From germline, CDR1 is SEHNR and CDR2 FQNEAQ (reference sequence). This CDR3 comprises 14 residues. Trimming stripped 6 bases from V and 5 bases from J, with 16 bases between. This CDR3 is CASRDLRGGETQYF. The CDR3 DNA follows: TGTGCCAGCAGAGACCTTAGGGGGGGGGAGACCCAGTACTTC. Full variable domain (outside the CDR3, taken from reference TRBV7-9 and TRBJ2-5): DTGVSQNPRHKITKRGQNVTFRCDPISEHNRLYWYRQTLGQGPEFLTYFQNEAQLEKSRLLSDRFSAERPKGSFSTLEIQRTEQGDSAMYLCASRDLRGGETQYFGPGTRLLVL.

CDR3 region: CASNGRSGETQYF. The CDR3 DNA sequence: TGTGCCAGTAACGGGCGAAGCGGTGAGACCCAGTACTTC. The chain uses TRBV19 and TRBJ2-5, with D perhaps TRBD2 (5 bases). Trimming cost V 7 bases and J 5 bases, with 14 bases left between them. Germline CDR1 is LNHDA and CDR2 is SQIVND (reference sequence). This CDR3 has 13 amino acids. The whole variable domain, remainder taken from reference TRBV19 and TRBJ2-5, is DGGITQSPKYLFRKEGQNVTLSCEQNLNHDAMYWYRQDPGQGLRLIYYSQIVNDFQKGDIAEGYSVSREKKESFPLTVTSAQKNPTAFYLCASNGRSGETQYFGPGTRLLVL.

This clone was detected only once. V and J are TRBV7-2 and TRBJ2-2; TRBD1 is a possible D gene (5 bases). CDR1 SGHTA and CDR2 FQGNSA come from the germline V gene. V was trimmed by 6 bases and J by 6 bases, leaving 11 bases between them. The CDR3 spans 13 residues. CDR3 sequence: CASRAQGPGELFF. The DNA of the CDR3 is TGTGCCAGCAGGGCTCAGGGTCCCGGGGAGCTGTTTTTT.

The CDR3: CASGSGGGVTGELFF. The DNA of the CDR3 is TGTGCCAGCGGTAGCGGGGGAGGGGTCACCGGGGAGCTGTTTTTT. The chain has TRBV6-5 and TRBJ2-2, with TRBD2 matching over 9 bases. CDR1 and CDR2 (germline): MNHEY, SVGAGI. CDR3 length: 15 residues. J lost 4 bases, V lost 8 bases, and 8 bases had no gene match.

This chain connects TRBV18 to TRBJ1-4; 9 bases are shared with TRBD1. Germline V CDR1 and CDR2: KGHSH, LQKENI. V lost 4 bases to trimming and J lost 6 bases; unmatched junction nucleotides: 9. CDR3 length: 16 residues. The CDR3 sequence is CASSRFTGGMDEKLFF. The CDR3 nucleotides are TGTGCCAGCTCACGCTTCACAGGGGGCATGGATGAAAAACTGTTTTTT.

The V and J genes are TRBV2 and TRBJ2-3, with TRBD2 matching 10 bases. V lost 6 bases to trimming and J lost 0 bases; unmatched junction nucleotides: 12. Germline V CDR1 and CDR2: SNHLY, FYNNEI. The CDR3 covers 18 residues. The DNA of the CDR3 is TGTGCCAGCAGAAAAGGAACCCTAGCGGGGGTTAGCACAGATACGCAGTATTTT. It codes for CASRKGTLAGVSTDTQYF.

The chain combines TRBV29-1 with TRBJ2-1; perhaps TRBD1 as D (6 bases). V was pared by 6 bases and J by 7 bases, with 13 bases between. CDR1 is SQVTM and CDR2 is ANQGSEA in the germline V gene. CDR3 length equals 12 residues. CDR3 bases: TGCAGCGTGGGGACATCGAGTAATGAGCAGTTCTTC. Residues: CSVGTSSNEQFF.

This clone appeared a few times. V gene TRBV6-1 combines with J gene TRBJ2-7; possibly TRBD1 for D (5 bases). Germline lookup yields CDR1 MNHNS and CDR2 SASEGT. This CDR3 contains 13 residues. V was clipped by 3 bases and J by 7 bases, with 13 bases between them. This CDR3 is CASSEGRAWEQYF. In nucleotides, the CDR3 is TGTGCCAGCAGTGAGGGCAGGGCCTGGGAGCAGTACTTC.